The rows below give T cell receptor beta chains drawn from one sample of a study of PD-L1 blockade in urothelial cancer. Method: immunoSEQ multiplex PCR; TCRdb's copy keeps in-frame clones and lacks some. The sample gives under 120,000 clones, 70% to 85% of which show up once; 2.4% is in the top ten. Sequenced here: PBMCs, sampled around atezolizumab (anti-PD-L1) treatment. All receptors come from a man in his forties or fifties with urothelial cancer. CDR3s include the opening cysteine and the closing phenylalanine or tryptophan. Each record gives: J gene, V gene, CDR3 length, clone size, D gene, CDR3 protein, CDR3 DNA. A D gene is named only where the DNA matches it firmly. A clone size is listed for some rows: how often the clone was seen (once, few, many), or a class if it is expanded.

TRBJ1-1 TRBV6-1 14 - - CASSTVTVNTEAFF TGTGCCAGCAGTACCGTGACAGTGAACACTGAAGCTTTCTTT
TRBJ2-2 TRBV5-6 16 - - CASSFRGSRGSGELFF TGTGCCAGCAGCTTTCGGGGGAGCCGGGGATCCGGGGAGCTGTTTTTT
TRBJ1-4 TRBV30 14 - - CAWKQVATNEKLFF TGTGCCTGGAAGCAAGTAGCAACTAATGAAAAACTGTTTTTT
TRBJ2-7 TRBV5-4 15 - - CASSLSGGIAYEQYF TGTGCCAGCAGCTTGTCTGGCGGGATCGCGTACGAGCAGTACTTC
TRBJ2-7 TRBV25-1 12 few - CASSEANYEQYF TGTGCCAGCAGTGAGGCCAACTACGAGCAGTACTTC
TRBJ2-7 TRBV6-1 14 - - CASSSFRWGEEQYF TGTGCCAGCAGCTCTTTCCGTTGGGGAGAAGAGCAGTACTTC
TRBJ1-1 TRBV2 15 - - CASIWPRGVGTEAFF TGTGCCAGCATATGGCCCAGGGGAGTGGGCACTGAAGCTTTCTTT
TRBJ2-7 TRBV27 14 - TRBD1 CASSFLGQSYEQYF TGTGCCAGCAGTTTCTTGGGACAGTCCTACGAGCAGTACTTC
TRBJ2-1 TRBV6-5 14 - TRBD2 CATTGTSSYNEQFF TGTGCCACAACGGGGACTAGCTCCTACAATGAGCAGTTCTTC
TRBJ2-7 TRBV5-1 16 - TRBD1 CASSPRTGGGTYEQYF TGCGCCAGCAGCCCAAGGACAGGGGGCGGAACCTACGAGCAGTACTTC
TRBJ2-3 TRBV27 15 - - CASSSSQANPDTQYF TGTGCCAGCAGTTCTTCCCAGGCTAACCCAGATACGCAGTATTTT
TRBJ2-1 TRBV19 15 - - CASSWDSGSFNEQFF TGTGCCAGTAGTTGGGACAGCGGGAGTTTCAATGAGCAGTTCTTC
TRBJ2-2 TRBV5-1 16 - TRBD2 CASSLEGGRNTGELFF TGCGCCAGCAGCTTGGAGGGCGGGAGGAACACCGGGGAGCTGTTTTTT
TRBJ2-3 TRBV27 14 - TRBD1 CASSFGQGPDTQYF TGTGCCAGCAGTTTTGGACAGGGCCCAGATACGCAGTATTTT
TRBJ2-3 TRBV4-2 15 - TRBD2 CASSQDPGGSDTQYF TGTGCCAGCAGCCAAGATCCGGGAGGCTCAGATACGCAGTATTTT
TRBJ2-7 TRBV5-1 17 - - CASSYYSLAGSSYEQYF TGCGCCAGCAGCTATTACTCCCTCGCGGGGAGCTCCTACGAGCAGTACTTC
TRBJ2-7 TRBV6-1 14 - - CASIGQPKNYEQYF TGTGCCAGCATTGGACAGCCAAAGAACTACGAGCAGTACTTC
TRBJ2-1 TRBV21-1 16 once - CASSRKDRFGGHEQFF TGTGCCAGCAGCAGGAAGGACCGATTCGGAGGCCATGAGCAGTTCTTC
TRBJ2-3 TRBV7-9 12 - - CASSLSSDTQYF TGTGCCAGCAGCTTATCATCAGATACGCAGTATTTT
TRBJ2-7 TRBV5-6 14 - TRBD2 CASSLGGGSYEQYF TGTGCCAGCAGCTTGGGGGGGGGTTCCTACGAGCAGTACTTC
TRBJ1-6 TRBV27 14 - - CASSFGQNNSPLHF TGTGCCAGCAGTTTTGGGCAAAATAATTCACCCCTCCACTTT
TRBJ1-1 TRBV6-5 14 - TRBD1 CASTMTGRNTEAFF TGTGCCAGCACTATGACAGGGAGGAACACTGAAGCTTTCTTT
TRBJ2-1 TRBV7-7 14 - - CASSLPTPGSEQFF TGTGCTAGCAGCCTCCCTACACCGGGGAGTGAGCAGTTCTTC
TRBJ1-4 TRBV2 16 - TRBD1 CASSPTGGESNEKLFF TGTGCCAGCAGTCCGACAGGGGGCGAGTCTAATGAAAAACTGTTTTTT
TRBJ1-2 TRBV6-1 13 few - CASRTATNYGYTF TGTGCCAGCAGGACAGCAACTAACTATGGCTACACCTTC
TRBJ1-1 TRBV5-1 14 few - CASSSPGLNTEAFF TGCGCCAGCAGTAGCCCGGGTTTGAACACTGAAGCTTTCTTT
TRBJ2-1 TRBV19 18 - TRBD2 CASSIDSPSLSGSGEQFF TGTGCCAGTAGTATAGATAGTCCGTCTTTGAGCGGGAGTGGCGAGCAGTTCTTC
TRBJ2-7 TRBV5-1 15 - - CASSVGDTYAYEQYF TGCGCCAGCAGCGTGGGAGATACCTATGCCTACGAGCAGTACTTC
TRBJ2-7 TRBV7-8 13 - TRBD2 CASRTSAHYEQYF TGTGCCAGCAGGACTAGCGCGCACTACGAGCAGTACTTC
TRBJ2-6 TRBV21-1 20 - - CASSKEGGRPSPSGANVLTF TGTGCCAGCAGCAAAGAGGGGGGGAGACCTAGCCCCTCTGGGGCCAACGTCCTGACTTTC
TRBJ2-5 TRBV30 17 - TRBD2 CAWSVQRTSGVPGTQYF TGTGCCTGGAGTGTACAAAGGACTAGCGGGGTCCCGGGGACCCAGTACTTC